A single sample gave rise to the 9 T cell receptor beta chains below, sequenced in a study of blood T cell repertoires in COVID-19. Produced via immunoSEQ multiplex PCR; TCRdb's table is partial and in-frame only. The data contain about 250,000 clones, more than 70% of them singletons. The sequencing input was peripheral blood. The receptors come from a young woman with COVID-19, enrolled during active disease.

The chain uses TRBV4-1 and TRBJ2-1; TRBD2 matches at 9 bases. The J segment lost 1 base and the V segment lost 0 bases, leaving 4 bases of the junction unmatched. There are 17 residues in the CDR3. Per germline, CDR1 MGHRA and CDR2 YSYEKL. The CDR3 is CASSQEGLANSYNEQFF. CDR3 nucleotide sequence: TGCGCCAGCAGCCAAGAGGGACTAGCCAATTCCTACAATGAGCAGTTCTTC.

The V and J genes are TRBV6-1 and TRBJ2-3; TRBD2 might be the D (5 bases). CDR1 and CDR2 from the germline V gene are MNHNS and SASEGT. The CDR3 is made up of 16 amino acids. The V end lost 1 base, the J end lost 8 bases, and 19 bases lay between the germline ends. The CDR3 coding sequence is TGTGCCAGCAGTGAAGTTCCGGGCCCGGATCGGGGTACGCAGTATTTT. Its translation is CASSEVPGPDRGTQYF.

The rearrangement joins TRBV28 to TRBJ1-2; the match to TRBD1 covers 7 bases. CDR3 size: 14 residues. The germline V gene has CDR1 MDHEN and CDR2 SYDVKM. Trimming took 4 bases from V and 5 from J; bases not matched to a gene: 7. As DNA, the CDR3 is TGTGCCAGCAGTTCGACAGGGATGAGTTATGGCTACACCTTC. Translating it yields CASSSTGMSYGYTF.

The CDR3 DNA sequence: TGTGCCAGCAGCTTAGGGGGTCGTCATCAGCCCCAGCATTTT. Protein product: CASSLGGRHQPQHF. The chain joins TRBV5-8 to TRBJ1-5; possibly TRBD1 for D (6 bases). Germline V gives CDR1 SGHTS, CDR2 YDEGEE. The CDR3 is made up of 14 amino acids. V was trimmed by 2 bases and J by 5 bases, leaving 11 bases between them.

This chain links TRBV5-4 with TRBJ2-7; TRBD2 matches at 7 bases. V was pared by 4 bases and J by 4 bases, with 11 bases of the junction left unmatched. Germline CDR1 reads SGHNT; CDR2 reads YYREEE (reference sequence). This CDR3 has 15 residues. CDR3 region: CASSGTGTGGYEQYF. CDR3 nucleotide sequence: TGTGCCAGCAGCGGTACCGGGACCGGGGGGTACGAGCAGTACTTC.

The V and J genes are TRBV6-2 or TRBV6-3 and TRBJ1-2; 7 bases fit TRBD1. The CDR3 contains 14 residues. From germline, CDR1 is MNHEY and CDR2 SVGEGT. V shed 6 bases and J 1 base; nucleotides not matched to a gene: 5. This CDR3 is CASSIQGVNYGYTF. CDR3 coding DNA: TGTGCCAGCAGCATTCAGGGGGTTAACTATGGCTACACCTTC.

This chain links TRBV9 with TRBJ2-5; a possible D gene is TRBD2 (6 bases). With 4 bases removed from V and 1 base from J, the gap between germline ends came to 11 bases. Germline V CDR1 and CDR2: SGDLS, YYNGEE. The CDR3 runs to 14 residues. Written as DNA, the CDR3 is TGTGCCAGCAGCCCCTGGGACTTCCAAGAGACCCAGTACTTC. Protein sequence: CASSPWDFQETQYF.

The V gene is TRBV6-4, the J gene TRBJ2-1, with a weak D call TRBD1 (5 bases). This CDR3 comprises 14 residues. V was clipped by 0 bases and J by 10 bases, with 13 bases between them. The germline V gene has CDR1 MRHNA and CDR2 SNTAGT. The CDR3 bases are TGTGCCAGCAGTGACTCCCCCAGGGCCCGCGAGCAGTTCTTC. This sequence encodes CASSDSPRAREQFF.

V and J are TRBV6-4 and TRBJ2-3, with D unresolved. The V gene lost 5 bases and the J gene lost 2 bases, with 8 bases spanning the gap. Germline values: CDR1 MRHNA, CDR2 SNTAGT. The CDR3 length is 13 residues. In DNA, the CDR3 is TGTGCCAGCAGTAGCGAACCCACAGATACGCAGTATTTT. It specifies CASSSEPTDTQYF.